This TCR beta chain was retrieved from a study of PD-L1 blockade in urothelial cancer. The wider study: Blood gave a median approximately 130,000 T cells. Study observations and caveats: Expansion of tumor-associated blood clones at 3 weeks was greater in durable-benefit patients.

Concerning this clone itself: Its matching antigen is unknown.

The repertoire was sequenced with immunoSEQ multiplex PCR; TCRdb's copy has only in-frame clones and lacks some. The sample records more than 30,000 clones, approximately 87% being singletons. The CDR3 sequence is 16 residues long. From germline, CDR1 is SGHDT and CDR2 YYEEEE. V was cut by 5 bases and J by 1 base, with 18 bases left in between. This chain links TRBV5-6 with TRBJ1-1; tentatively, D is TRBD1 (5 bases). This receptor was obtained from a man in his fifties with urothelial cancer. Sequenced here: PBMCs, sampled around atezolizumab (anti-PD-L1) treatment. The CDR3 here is CASSLRARRGNTEAFF. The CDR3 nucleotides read TGTGCCAGCAGTTTACGGGCTCGGAGGGGGAACACTGAAGCTTTCTTT. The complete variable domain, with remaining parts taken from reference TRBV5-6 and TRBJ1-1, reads DAGVTQSPTHLIKTRGQQVTLRCSPKSGHDTVSWYQQALGQGPQFIFQYYEEEERQRGNFPDRFSGHQFPNYSSELNVNALLLGDSALYLCASSLRARRGNTEAFFGQGTRLTVV.